Each of the 18 T cell receptor beta chains below was sequenced from the same sample in a study of T cell responses to AZD1222 COVID-19 vaccine. Sequencing used immunoSEQ multiplex PCR; TCRdb keeps in-frame clones, though not all of them. The data contain approximately 94,000 clones, around 90% of them singletons. The source material was peripheral blood, sampled on day 0 of AZD1222 vaccination. The receptors were gathered from an adult in good health.

The chain carries TRBV9 and TRBJ1-1; D is unresolved. The CDR3 totals 14 residues. Trimming cost V 4 bases and J 1 base, with 11 bases left between them. Germline V lookup: CDR1 SGDLS, CDR2 YYNGEE. CDR3 residues: CASSPVGRNTEAFF. CDR3 bases: TGTGCCAGCAGCCCGGTCGGCAGGAACACTGAAGCTTTCTTT.

This chain connects TRBV3-1 (or the pseudogene TRBV3-2) to TRBJ2-7; no definite D call. Trimming pared 0 bases from V and 4 bases from J, leaving 4 bases between. Looked up from germline, CDR1 is LGHDT and CDR2 is YNNKEL (reference sequence). The CDR3 runs to 12 residues. The CDR3 nucleotides are TGTGCCAGCAGCCAAGATATATACGAGCAGTACTTC. Translated: CASSQDIYEQYF.

The chain's CDR3 is CASSSPGENSPLHF. CDR3 DNA: TGTGCCAGCAGTTCGCCAGGGGAGAATTCACCCCTCCACTTT. The rearrangement uses TRBV28 and TRBJ1-6, with TRBD1 as a possible D gene (6 bases). Germline CDR1 is MDHEN and CDR2 is SYDVKM. V shed 4 bases and J shed 7 bases, with 11 bases lying between them. This CDR3 is 14 amino acids long. The full variable domain, in which reference TRBV28 and TRBJ1-6 provide the parts outside the CDR3, is DVKVTQSSRYLVKRTGEKVFLECVQDMDHENMFWYRQDPGLGLRLIYFSYDVKMKEKGDIPEGYSVSREKKERFSLILESASTNQTSMYLCASSSPGENSPLHFGNGTRLTVT.

The CDR3 bases are TGTGCCAGCAGCTTAGATAACTGGACTCGCCGGTCCTACAATGAGCAGTTCTTC. It yields the protein CASSLDNWTRRSYNEQFF. This rearrangement joins TRBV11-2 to TRBJ2-1; a weak D match, TRBD2 (5 bases). Germline CDR1 reads SGHAT; CDR2 reads FQNNGV. The V end was cut by 0 bases, the J end by 1 base, with 16 bases between. This CDR3 has 18 residues. The full variable domain, in which reference TRBV11-2 and TRBJ2-1 provide the parts outside the CDR3, is EAGVAQSPRYKIIEKRQSVAFWCNPISGHATLYWYQQILGQGPKLLIQFQNNGVVDDSQLPKDRFSAERLKGVDSTLKIQPAKLEDSAVYLCASSLDNWTRRSYNEQFFGPGTRLTVL.

The rearrangement links TRBV19 to TRBJ1-1, with unresolved D. This CDR3 spans 15 amino acids. The germline gives CDR1 LNHDA, CDR2 SQIVND (reference sequence). Trimming shortened V by 3 bases and J by 0 bases, and 11 bases separated the two germline ends. Here the CDR3 DNA reads TGTGCCAGTAGTATTTACGGGCTCCTGAACACTGAAGCTTTCTTT. Protein product: CASSIYGLLNTEAFF. Looking up the rest from reference TRBV19 and TRBJ1-1 gives the full variable domain: DGGITQSPKYLFRKEGQNVTLSCEQNLNHDAMYWYRQDPGQGLRLIYYSQIVNDFQKGDIAEGYSVSREKKESFPLTVTSAQKNPTAFYLCASSIYGLLNTEAFFGQGTRLTVV.

The chain combines TRBV7-9 with TRBJ2-7, with TRBD1 matching over 7 bases. V was clipped by 6 bases and J by 3 bases; unmatched bases: 8. CDR3 size: 14 residues. CDR1 is SEHNR and CDR2 is FQNEAQ in the germline V gene (reference sequence). CDR3 region: CASSPRDSLYEQYF. For the CDR3, the DNA is TGTGCCAGCAGTCCCCGGGACAGCCTCTACGAGCAGTACTTC.

The gene calls are TRBV4-2 and TRBJ1-3; D not certain. The CDR3 is made up of 15 amino acids. Trimming took off 0 bases at V and 0 bases at J, with 6 bases between the two ends. From germline, CDR1 is LGHNA and CDR2 YNFKEQ. CDR3 sequence: CASSQDLTSGNTIYF. Here the CDR3 DNA reads TGTGCCAGCAGCCAAGATTTAACCTCTGGAAACACCATATATTTT.

There are a few counts of this clone. The chain employs TRBV6-5 and TRBJ2-7; a possible D gene is TRBD1 (5 bases). This CDR3 spans 15 amino acids. V dropped 6 bases and J dropped 0 bases, with 15 bases sitting between them. CDR1 MNHEY and CDR2 SVGAGI come from the germline V gene. The CDR3 is CASSRWADSSYEQYF. The CDR3 DNA reads TGTGCCAGCAGCCGTTGGGCAGACAGCTCCTACGAGCAGTACTTC.

The chain couples TRBV2 to TRBJ1-1; D ambiguous. V was clipped by 3 bases and J by 4 bases, with 15 bases between them. Looked up from germline, CDR1 is SNHLY and CDR2 is FYNNEI. The CDR3 is 15 residues long. The CDR3 is CASSEDGFEATEAFF. DNA for the CDR3: TGTGCCAGCAGTGAGGATGGGTTCGAGGCCACTGAAGCTTTCTTT.

The rearrangement joins TRBV28 to TRBJ1-4, with 7 bases aligning to TRBD1. CDR3 length equals 12 residues. The junction had 1 base not matched to a gene; V was cut back by 4 bases and J by 8 bases. Per germline, CDR1 MDHEN and CDR2 SYDVKM. The CDR3 DNA sequence: TGTGCCAGCAGTTCAGGGGGGGAAAAACTGTTTTTT. The encoded protein is CASSSGGEKLFF.

This rearrangement joins TRBV18 to TRBJ2-5; D may be TRBD1 (6 bases). In germline, CDR1 is KGHSH, CDR2 LQKENI. Between the trimmed V and J ends, which lost 6 bases and 2 bases, there was a span of 10 bases. The length of the CDR3 is 13 residues. Here the CDR3 DNA reads TGTGCCAGCTCCCGGGGACAACAAGAGACCCAGTACTTC. It is translated as CASSRGQQETQYF.

This chain connects TRBV19 to TRBJ1-5, with D tentatively TRBD1 (6 bases). CDR1 and CDR2 (germline): LNHDA, SQIVND (reference sequence). This CDR3 has 14 amino acids. V was clipped by 5 bases and J by 5 bases, with 13 bases between them. The CDR3 sequence is CASSPPQGYQPQHF. The CDR3 bases are TGTGCCAGTAGTCCCCCTCAGGGGTATCAGCCCCAGCATTTT.

J is TRBJ2-7 and V is TRBV30; D gene ambiguous. The CDR3 runs to 11 residues. V was shortened by 0 bases and J by 9 bases, with 9 bases between the two germline ends. Germline CDR1 and CDR2: GTSNPN and SVGIG (reference sequence). The CDR3 sequence: CAWSVTARQYF. In nucleotides, the CDR3 is TGTGCCTGGAGTGTCACAGCCAGGCAGTACTTC.

The chain's CDR3 is CASLGTVNTEAFF. In DNA form, the CDR3 reads TGTGCCAGCTTAGGGACAGTGAACACTGAAGCTTTCTTT. The rearrangement uses TRBV18 and TRBJ1-1, with 7 bases aligning to TRBD1. From germline, CDR1 is KGHSH and CDR2 LQKENI. This CDR3 has 13 residues. V lost 7 bases and J lost 0; bases outside the gene matches: 2.

In this sample, this clone turned up once. This chain joins TRBV7-2 and TRBJ2-5; 7 bases are shared with TRBD2. The CDR3 covers 15 residues. J lost 4 bases, V lost 2 bases, and 7 bases had no gene match. Germline V CDR1 and CDR2: SGHTA, FQGNSA. CDR3 nucleotides: TGTGCCAGCAGCTTAAGGGGTCCTAGCGGAGAGACCCAGTACTTC. Protein product: CASSLRGPSGETQYF. Together with reference TRBV7-2 and TRBJ2-5, the CDR3 gives the full variable domain: GAGVSQSPSNKVTEKGKDVELRCDPISGHTALYWYRQSLGQGLEFLIYFQGNSAPDKSGLPSDRFSAERTGGSVSTLTIQRTQQEDSAVYLCASSLRGPSGETQYFGPGTRLLVL.

V is TRBV14 and J is TRBJ2-5; no reliable D call. This CDR3 is 13 amino acids long. V lost 1 base, J lost 5 bases, and 8 bases lay in between. The germline CDR1 and CDR2 sequences are SGHDN and FVKESK. CDR3: CASSQVPRETQYF. DNA for the CDR3: TGTGCCAGCAGCCAAGTTCCCAGGGAGACCCAGTACTTC. Supplemented by reference TRBV14 and TRBJ2-5, the full variable domain reads EAGVTQFPSHSVIEKGQTVTLRCDPISGHDNLYWYRRVMGKEIKFLLHFVKESKQDESGMPNNRFLAERTGGTYSTLKVQPAELEDSGVYFCASSQVPRETQYFGPGTRLLVL.

V gene TRBV25-1 combines with J gene TRBJ1-4, with D perhaps matching TRBD1 (6 bases). There are 15 residues in the CDR3. V was clipped by 1 base and J by 8 bases, with 14 bases between them. Germline CDR1 is MGHDK and CDR2 is SYGVNS. The CDR3 protein is CASSEFAGRGEKLFF. The CDR3 nucleotides read TGTGCCAGCAGTGAATTTGCCGGAAGGGGGGAAAAACTGTTTTTT.

DNA for the CDR3: TGTGCCTGGGAGGCGGGTACCTACGAGCAGTACTTC. Protein: CAWEAGTYEQYF. V and J are TRBV30 and TRBJ2-7; TRBD2 might be the D (5 bases). Deletions cut 5 bases from V and 2 bases from J, with 10 bases between. CDR1 is GTSNPN, CDR2 SVGIG, per germline (reference sequence). The CDR3 is made up of 12 amino acids.